Listed below are T cell receptor beta chains from one sample, sequenced in a study of blood T cell repertoires in COVID-19. Data came from immunoSEQ multiplex PCR; TCRdb stores just in-frame clones and leaves some out. This table has 150,000 to 200,000 clones, 88% appearing once. Sequenced material: peripheral blood. These receptors were taken from a man in his sixties with acute or convalescent COVID-19. The CDR3 runs from the conserved cysteine through the conserved F or W. Fields, in order: V gene, CDR3 length, clone size, D gene, J gene, CDR3 protein, CDR3 DNA. A D gene is named only where the DNA matches it firmly. Expanded clones are given a class, and other clones once, few, many or no size at all.

V gene: TRBV4-3
CDR3 length: 14
clone size: .
D gene: TRBD1
J gene: TRBJ1-2
CDR3 protein: CASSPGTGNYGYTF
CDR3 DNA: TGCGCCAGCAGCCCAGGGACAGGGAACTATGGCTACACCTTC

V gene: TRBV19
CDR3 length: 16
clone size: .
D gene: TRBD2
J gene: TRBJ2-2
CDR3 protein: CASRRERGKNTGELFF
CDR3 DNA: TGTGCCAGTAGACGGGAGCGGGGAAAGAACACCGGGGAGCTGTTTTTT

V gene: TRBV2
CDR3 length: 15
clone size: .
D gene: TRBD1
J gene: TRBJ1-4
CDR3 protein: CASCMTGQPNEKLFF
CDR3 DNA: TGTGCCAGCTGTATGACGGGACAGCCTAATGAAAAACTGTTTTTT

V gene: TRBV12-5
CDR3 length: 13
clone size: .
D gene: .
J gene: TRBJ1-1
CDR3 protein: CASGLGLGTRAFF
CDR3 DNA: TGTGCTAGTGGTTTAGGACTCGGGACAAGGGCTTTCTTT

V gene: TRBV3-1/TRBV3-2
CDR3 length: 15
clone size: few
D gene: TRBD1
J gene: TRBJ1-6
CDR3 protein: CASSQQTGGNSPLHF
CDR3 DNA: TGTGCCAGCAGCCAACAGACAGGGGGGAATTCACCCCTCCACTTT

V gene: TRBV29-1
CDR3 length: 13
clone size: .
D gene: .
J gene: TRBJ2-1
CDR3 protein: CSVRQVNYNEQFF
CDR3 DNA: TGCAGCGTTCGACAGGTGAACTACAATGAGCAGTTCTTC

V gene: TRBV28
CDR3 length: 15
clone size: .
D gene: TRBD1
J gene: TRBJ1-5
CDR3 protein: CASKRTGGNSQPQHF
CDR3 DNA: TGTGCCAGCAAACGGACAGGGGGAAATAGTCAGCCCCAGCATTTT

V gene: TRBV6-5
CDR3 length: 13
clone size: .
D gene: .
J gene: TRBJ2-7
CDR3 protein: CASRVRGGNEQYF
CDR3 DNA: TGTGCCAGCAGAGTCAGGGGAGGGAACGAGCAGTACTTC

V gene: TRBV3-1/TRBV3-2
CDR3 length: 13
clone size: once
D gene: .
J gene: TRBJ1-3
CDR3 protein: CASSPPPGNTIYF
CDR3 DNA: TGTGCCAGCAGCCCCCCTCCTGGAAACACCATATATTTT

V gene: TRBV7-9
CDR3 length: 18
clone size: .
D gene: TRBD2
J gene: TRBJ2-5
CDR3 protein: CASSFPSLKAGARETQYF
CDR3 DNA: TGTGCCAGCAGCTTCCCCTCCCTCAAAGCGGGGGCCCGGGAGACCCAGTACTTC

V gene: TRBV9
CDR3 length: 15
clone size: .
D gene: .
J gene: TRBJ1-5
CDR3 protein: CASSEWEGYNQPQHF
CDR3 DNA: TGTGCCAGCAGTGAGTGGGAGGGTTACAATCAGCCCCAGCATTTT

V gene: TRBV15
CDR3 length: 16
clone size: .
D gene: .
J gene: TRBJ2-1
CDR3 protein: CATSRDHGSSYNEQFF
CDR3 DNA: TGTGCCACCAGCAGAGATCACGGGAGCTCCTACAATGAGCAGTTCTTC

V gene: TRBV25-1
CDR3 length: 13
clone size: .
D gene: .
J gene: TRBJ1-1
CDR3 protein: CASSLGLSTEAFF
CDR3 DNA: TGTGCCAGCAGTCTCGGACTATCGACTGAAGCTTTCTTT

V gene: TRBV7-3
CDR3 length: 13
clone size: .
D gene: TRBD2
J gene: TRBJ2-7
CDR3 protein: CASSPGSAGEQYF
CDR3 DNA: TGTGCCAGCAGCCCTGGCTCAGCGGGGGAGCAGTACTTC

V gene: TRBV5-6
CDR3 length: 14
clone size: once
D gene: .
J gene: TRBJ2-7
CDR3 protein: CASSLEISGREQYF
CDR3 DNA: TGTGCCAGCAGCTTGGAAATTTCGGGTCGGGAGCAGTACTTC

V gene: TRBV7-9
CDR3 length: 14
clone size: .
D gene: .
J gene: TRBJ1-5
CDR3 protein: CASSLGPGGQPQHF
CDR3 DNA: TGTGCCAGCAGCTTAGGGCCCGGGGGGCAGCCCCAGCATTTT

V gene: TRBV2
CDR3 length: 13
clone size: .
D gene: .
J gene: TRBJ1-2
CDR3 protein: CASSVGGGYGYTF
CDR3 DNA: TGTGCCAGCAGTGTGGGTGGAGGCTATGGCTACACCTTC

V gene: TRBV20-1
CDR3 length: 11
clone size: .
D gene: .
J gene: TRBJ2-7
CDR3 protein: CSAEQGYEQYF
CDR3 DNA: TGCAGTGCGGAACAGGGCTACGAGCAGTACTTC

V gene: TRBV3-1/TRBV3-2
CDR3 length: 12
clone size: .
D gene: .
J gene: TRBJ2-1
CDR3 protein: CASSHFYNEQFF
CDR3 DNA: TGTGCCAGCAGCCACTTCTACAATGAGCAGTTCTTC

V gene: TRBV5-4
CDR3 length: 10
clone size: .
D gene: .
J gene: TRBJ1-2
CDR3 protein: CAIGSYGYTF
CDR3 DNA: TGTGCCATCGGGTCCTATGGCTACACCTTC

V gene: TRBV7-3
CDR3 length: 14
clone size: .
D gene: .
J gene: TRBJ2-7
CDR3 protein: CASSSSRSSYEQYF
CDR3 DNA: TGTGCCAGCAGCTCCAGCCGGAGCTCCTACGAGCAGTACTTC

V gene: TRBV27
CDR3 length: 13
clone size: .
D gene: .
J gene: TRBJ2-1
CDR3 protein: CASRDALHNEQFF
CDR3 DNA: TGTGCCAGCAGAGATGCCCTACACAATGAGCAGTTCTTC

V gene: TRBV7-9
CDR3 length: 15
clone size: once
D gene: TRBD1
J gene: TRBJ2-1
CDR3 protein: CASSLGTGELNEQFF
CDR3 DNA: TGTGCCAGCAGCTTGGGGACAGGGGAGCTTAATGAGCAGTTCTTC

V gene: TRBV11-2
CDR3 length: 12
clone size: .
D gene: TRBD1
J gene: TRBJ2-1
CDR3 protein: CASSLDRGELFF
CDR3 DNA: TGTGCCAGCAGCCTTGACAGGGGGGAGTTGTTCTTC

V gene: TRBV30
CDR3 length: 15
clone size: once
D gene: TRBD1
J gene: TRBJ2-6
CDR3 protein: CAWGTGLSGANVLTF
CDR3 DNA: TGTGCCTGGGGGACAGGACTCTCTGGGGCCAACGTCCTGACTTTC

V gene: TRBV7-2
CDR3 length: 12
clone size: .
D gene: .
J gene: TRBJ1-2
CDR3 protein: CASSPRGDGYTF
CDR3 DNA: TGTGCCAGCAGCCCCCGCGGAGATGGCTACACCTTC

V gene: TRBV3-1/TRBV3-2
CDR3 length: 16
clone size: once
D gene: TRBD1
J gene: TRBJ2-7
CDR3 protein: CASSRTPGTGSYEQYF
CDR3 DNA: TGTGCCAGCAGCAGAACACCCGGGACAGGCTCCTACGAGCAGTACTTC

V gene: TRBV6-5
CDR3 length: 15
clone size: .
D gene: TRBD2
J gene: TRBJ2-5
CDR3 protein: CASSYTSGREGTQYF
CDR3 DNA: TGTGCCAGCAGCTATACATCGGGGAGGGAGGGGACCCAGTACTTC

V gene: TRBV20-1
CDR3 length: 13
clone size: .
D gene: .
J gene: TRBJ1-1
CDR3 protein: CSASVQVNTEAFF
CDR3 DNA: TGCAGTGCTAGTGTACAGGTGAACACTGAAGCTTTCTTT

V gene: TRBV12-3/TRBV12-4
CDR3 length: 12
clone size: .
D gene: .
J gene: TRBJ1-2
CDR3 protein: CASSSGGGLWTF
CDR3 DNA: TGTGCCAGCAGTTCGGGGGGGGGCTTGTGGACCTTC

V gene: TRBV5-4
CDR3 length: 16
clone size: .
D gene: .
J gene: TRBJ1-3
CDR3 protein: CASSIAGTFSGNTIYF
CDR3 DNA: TGTGCCAGCAGCATAGCCGGGACATTCTCTGGAAACACCATATATTTT

V gene: TRBV6-4
CDR3 length: 12
clone size: .
D gene: .
J gene: TRBJ1-2
CDR3 protein: CASSDPGHGYTF
CDR3 DNA: TGTGCCAGCAGTGACCCGGGTCACGGCTACACCTTC

V gene: TRBV11-3
CDR3 length: 13
clone size: .
D gene: .
J gene: TRBJ1-3
CDR3 protein: CASSTGNGNTIYF
CDR3 DNA: TGTGCCAGCAGCACAGGGAACGGAAACACCATATATTTT

V gene: TRBV11-3
CDR3 length: 15
clone size: .
D gene: .
J gene: TRBJ2-1
CDR3 protein: CASSLVPGFYNEQFF
CDR3 DNA: TGTGCCAGCAGCTTAGTCCCGGGATTCTACAATGAGCAGTTCTTC

V gene: TRBV5-1
CDR3 length: 14
clone size: .
D gene: .
J gene: TRBJ1-1
CDR3 protein: CASSLVSGNTEAFF
CDR3 DNA: TGCGCCAGCAGCCTAGTAAGCGGGAACACTGAAGCTTTCTTT

V gene: TRBV5-8
CDR3 length: 15
clone size: .
D gene: TRBD1
J gene: TRBJ1-6
CDR3 protein: CASSRGQGAFSPLHF
CDR3 DNA: TGTGCCAGCAGCCGTGGACAGGGGGCCTTTTCACCCCTCCACTTT

V gene: TRBV7-2
CDR3 length: 14
clone size: .
D gene: .
J gene: TRBJ1-2
CDR3 protein: CASSLATGLYGYTF
CDR3 DNA: TGTGCCAGCAGCTTAGCAACAGGGCTCTATGGCTACACCTTC

V gene: TRBV24-1
CDR3 length: 14
clone size: .
D gene: .
J gene: TRBJ1-2
CDR3 protein: CATSDPRAGSGYTF
CDR3 DNA: TGTGCCACCAGTGACCCCAGGGCCGGCTCTGGCTACACCTTC

V gene: TRBV30
CDR3 length: 14
clone size: .
D gene: .
J gene: TRBJ1-3
CDR3 protein: CAWSSGSAGNTIYF
CDR3 DNA: TGTGCCTGGAGTTCCGGGTCGGCTGGAAACACCATATATTTT

V gene: TRBV10-3
CDR3 length: 17
clone size: .
D gene: .
J gene: TRBJ2-2
CDR3 protein: CAISGGGRTAYTGELFF
CDR3 DNA: TGTGCCATCAGCGGAGGTGGTAGGACGGCCTACACCGGGGAGCTGTTTTTT

V gene: TRBV19
CDR3 length: 14
clone size: .
D gene: TRBD1
J gene: TRBJ1-1
CDR3 protein: CASSIIGQGAEAFF
CDR3 DNA: TGTGCCAGTAGTATAATAGGACAGGGTGCTGAAGCTTTCTTT

V gene: TRBV30
CDR3 length: 14
clone size: .
D gene: .
J gene: TRBJ2-7
CDR3 protein: CAWCVQGIPYEQYF
CDR3 DNA: TGTGCCTGGTGTGTCCAGGGGATCCCCTACGAGCAGTACTTC

V gene: TRBV18
CDR3 length: 16
clone size: .
D gene: TRBD1
J gene: TRBJ1-2
CDR3 protein: CASSPGLGTANYGYTF
CDR3 DNA: TGTGCCAGCTCACCAGGTCTCGGGACAGCAAACTATGGCTACACCTTC

V gene: TRBV7-2
CDR3 length: 14
clone size: .
D gene: .
J gene: TRBJ2-5
CDR3 protein: CASSNNRDAGTQYF
CDR3 DNA: TGTGCCAGCAGCAATAACAGGGACGCGGGGACCCAGTACTTC

V gene: TRBV12-3/TRBV12-4
CDR3 length: 13
clone size: .
D gene: .
J gene: TRBJ1-2
CDR3 protein: CASSLRQASGYTF
CDR3 DNA: TGTGCCAGCAGTTTAAGACAGGCTAGTGGCTACACCTTC